The next 24 T cell receptor beta chains were all read from a single sample in a study of T-cell reconstitution after alpha-beta-depleted transplantation in children. Researchers prepared the TCRbeta library using unique molecular identifiers, the study reports. TCRdb reprocessed the PCR reads with MiXCR, giving one entry per CDR3 protein. The profile shows fewer than 1 million distinct CDR3 sequences, roughly 15% of them singletons. The source was PBMCs, mostly from graft donor cells, collected 360 days after TCRalphabeta/CD19-depleted stem cell transplant. The receptors stem from a male patient younger than 18 who had a stem cell transplant for acute lymphoblastic leukemia, so the T cells may come from the graft donor.

In its sample, this clonotype was seen a few times. The chain combines TRBV2 with TRBJ2-1; 11 nucleotides match TRBD1. The germline CDR1 and CDR2 sequences are SNHLY and FYNNEI. CDR3 size: 14 residues. The ends lost 6 bases at V and 6 bases at J; junction bases unmatched: 4. As DNA, the CDR3 is TGTGCCAGCAGCCGGGACAGGGGGACCAATGAGCAGTTCTTC. Protein: CASSRDRGTNEQFF. The full variable domain, in which reference TRBV2 and TRBJ2-1 provide the parts outside the CDR3, is EPEVTQTPSHQVTQMGQEVILRCVPISNHLYFYWYRQILGQKVEFLVSFYNNEISEKSEIFDDQFSVERPDGSNFTLKIRSTKLEDSAMYFCASSRDRGTNEQFFGPGTRLTVL.

Only a few counts were recorded for this clonotype. The rearrangement links TRBV7-2 to TRBJ2-7; TRBD2 might be the D (5 bases). The CDR3 sequence is 13 residues long. The V end was cut by 5 bases, the J end by 4 bases, with 12 bases between. In germline, CDR1 is SGHTA, CDR2 FQGNSA. The CDR3 reads CASSRGLGYEQYF. In DNA form, the CDR3 reads TGTGCCAGCAGCCGAGGACTCGGATACGAGCAGTACTTC.

The J gene is TRBJ1-2, the V gene TRBV7-9; TRBD1 matches 8 bases. This CDR3 contains 15 residues. Germline V gene sequence: CDR1 SEHNR, CDR2 FQNEAQ (reference sequence). The V and J ends lost 5 bases and 4 bases, in that order; junction bases with no gene match: 9. The CDR3 region is CASSARDRFGYGYTF. The CDR3, as DNA: TGTGCCAGCAGCGCCCGGGACAGGTTCGGCTATGGCTACACCTTC.

This clonotype was counted a few times. The chain carries TRBV3-1 and TRBJ1-6, with D hard to call. This CDR3 region has 12 residues. Trimming took off 1 base at V and 16 bases at J, with 11 bases between the two ends. The germline V gene encodes CDR1 LGHDT and CDR2 YNNKEL (reference sequence). CDR3: CASSQVMENLHF. As DNA, the CDR3 is TGTGCCAGCAGCCAAGTAATGGAGAATCTCCACTTT.

This chain uses TRBV10-1 with TRBJ2-5, with TRBD2 matching 14 bases. Germline V CDR1 and CDR2: WNHNN, SYGVQD (reference sequence). CDR3 length equals 21 residues. V was clipped by 3 bases and J by 6 bases; unmatched bases: 21. Here the CDR3 reads CASSERFPAAGTSGSRKTQYF. The CDR3 DNA follows: TGCGCCAGCAGTGAAAGGTTCCCAGCGGCAGGGACTAGCGGGAGTAGGAAGACCCAGTACTTC.

This clonotype has more than one count but fewer than ten. The chain combines TRBV6-2 or TRBV6-3 with TRBJ2-1; a weak D match, TRBD2 (6 bases). Looked up from germline, CDR1 is MNHEY and CDR2 is SVGEGT. The CDR3 length is 13 residues. Between the trimmed V and J ends, which lost 7 bases and 8 bases, there was a span of 15 bases. The CDR3 loop is CASTLRLVDEQFF. CDR3 sequence (DNA): TGTGCCAGCACCCTACGACTAGTTGATGAGCAGTTCTTC.

The genes are TRBV12-3 or TRBV12-4 and TRBJ2-7; possibly TRBD1 for D (6 bases). This CDR3 is 11 amino acids long. The V end was cut by 7 bases, the J end by 6 bases, with 10 bases between. For the CDR3, the DNA is TGTGCCAGCACCGCAGGGGTCGAGCAGTACTTC. This codes for CASTAGVEQYF.

The table lists this clonotype with many counts. The chain joins TRBV4-1 to TRBJ2-7, with 7 bases identical to TRBD1. The CDR3 spans 14 residues. V lost 4 bases and J lost 3; bases outside the gene matches: 6. Germline lookup yields CDR1 MGHRA and CDR2 YSYEKL. The CDR3 protein is CASSLIRDSYEQYF. CDR3 in DNA: TGCGCCAGCAGCCTAATCCGGGACAGCTACGAGCAGTACTTC.

The chain is built from TRBV9 and TRBJ2-1, with D uncertain. V lost 4 bases and J 1 base, leaving 21 bases between the germline ends. This CDR3 spans 18 amino acids. Germline V gives CDR1 SGDLS, CDR2 YYNGEE. CDR3 coding DNA: TGTGCCAGCAGCCCCCCGTATGGGCTTTCTACTTCCTACAATGAGCAGTTCTTC. Translating gives CASSPPYGLSTSYNEQFF.

This clonotype was seen repeatedly, ten times or more. The genes are TRBV27 and TRBJ1-1; a weak D match, TRBD1 (6 bases). Per germline, CDR1 MNHEY and CDR2 SMNVEV (reference sequence). The ends were cut back, 4 bases at V and 3 bases at J, with 18 bases in the middle. The CDR3 loop spans 16 amino acids. CDR3 bases: TGTGCCAGCAGTTCCCTGCCGCGGGGGCGGTACACTGAAGCTTTCTTT. As protein: CASSSLPRGRYTEAFF.

This clonotype was found a few times. The rearrangement joins TRBV5-1 to TRBJ2-3; D may be TRBD2 (6 bases). The germline V gene has CDR1 SGHRS and CDR2 YFSETQ. This CDR3 has 13 residues. Trimming cost V 2 bases and J 5 bases, with 9 bases left between them. As DNA, the CDR3 is TGCGCCAGCAGCTTTGGTAGCGGAGATACGCAGTATTTT. This codes for CASSFGSGDTQYF.

The chain carries TRBV10-3 and TRBJ2-7; 9 nucleotides agree with TRBD1. V lost 0 bases, J lost 5 bases, and 8 bases stayed unmatched. The V gene's germline CDR1 is ENHRY and CDR2 SYGVKD. This CDR3 contains 16 residues. The CDR3 sequence is CAISESTGTGFHEQYF. Here the CDR3 DNA reads TGTGCCATCAGTGAGTCGACCGGGACAGGGTTTCACGAGCAGTACTTC.

Many counts were recorded for this clonotype. The chain combines TRBV6-5 with TRBJ2-3, with 9 bases that match TRBD2. From germline, CDR1 is MNHEY and CDR2 SVGAGI. The CDR3 spans 17 residues. V lost 2 bases, J lost 2 bases, and 8 bases stayed unmatched. In DNA form, the CDR3 reads TGTGCCAGCAGTTACGCGGCTAGCGGGACCCCCACAGATACGCAGTATTTT. This translates into CASSYAASGTPTDTQYF.

This clonotype was found a few times. The chain uses TRBV9 and TRBJ1-5; the D is unclear. This CDR3 is built from 15 residues. CDR1 is SGDLS and CDR2 is YYNGEE in the germline V gene. V was cut by 0 bases and J by 3 bases, with 10 bases left in between. The CDR3 spells CASSVEGGNNQPQHF. CDR3 nucleotides: TGTGCCAGCAGCGTAGAGGGAGGGAACAATCAGCCCCAGCATTTT.

This clonotype occurred a few times. The chain joins TRBV5-1 to TRBJ2-7; 11 nucleotides agree with TRBD2. CDR1 is SGHRS and CDR2 is YFSETQ in the germline V gene. The CDR3 has 17 residues. Trimming took 4 bases from V and 0 from J; bases not matched to a gene: 9. CDR3 bases: TGCGCCAGCAGCCCCCGCCTAGCGGGAGGAAGCTCCTACGAGCAGTACTTC. As protein: CASSPRLAGGSSYEQYF.

This clonotype was observed many times. This sequence joins TRBV25-1 and TRBJ1-1, with D possibly being TRBD1 (5 bases). There are 14 residues in the CDR3. Germline assignment: CDR1 MGHDK and CDR2 SYGVNS. Trimming took off 4 bases at V and 2 bases at J, with 11 bases between the two ends. The CDR3: CASSADIINTEAFF. CDR3 in DNA: TGTGCCAGCAGTGCGGACATAATCAACACTGAAGCTTTCTTT.

V is TRBV27 and J is TRBJ2-1, with D tentatively TRBD2 (6 bases). The CDR3 runs 14 residues. CDR1 and CDR2 from the germline V gene are MNHEY and SMNVEV (reference sequence). V was cut by 0 bases and J by 7 bases, with 10 bases left in between. The CDR3 protein is CASSLSSAGNEQFF. The CDR3 nucleotides read TGTGCCAGCAGTTTATCGTCCGCGGGGAATGAGCAGTTCTTC.

The CDR3 here is CATKGELNTGELFF. DNA of the CDR3: TGTGCCACCAAGGGGGAACTTAACACCGGGGAGCTGTTTTTT. The chain uses TRBV24-1 and TRBJ2-2; TRBD1 might be the D (6 bases). The CDR3 runs to 14 residues. The germline V gene encodes CDR1 KGHDR and CDR2 SFDVKD. V lost 8 bases to trimming and J lost 2 bases, with 11 bases between them.

This clonotype was picked up a small number of times. The chain carries TRBV12-3 or TRBV12-4 and TRBJ2-1, with D possibly matching TRBD2 (5 bases). V was clipped by 6 bases and J by 10 bases, with 16 bases between them. The CDR3 loop spans 13 amino acids. CDR3 amino acids: CASSPASPYEQFF. In nucleotides, the CDR3 is TGTGCCAGCAGCCCGGCTAGCCCCTACGAGCAGTTCTTC.

This clonotype was detected only once. The chain recombines TRBV29-1 with TRBJ2-1, with 12 bases that match TRBD2. The trim removed 3 bases at V and 4 bases at J, leaving 1 base unmatched. The CDR3 loop spans 14 amino acids. Germline CDR1 SQVTM, CDR2 ANQGSEA. Here the CDR3 reads CSVEGTSGYNEQFF. CDR3 bases: TGCAGCGTTGAGGGGACTAGCGGGTACAATGAGCAGTTCTTC.

The chain couples TRBV18 to TRBJ2-1; the D is unclear. The CDR3 is 16 residues long. In germline, CDR1 is KGHSH, CDR2 LQKENI. Between the trimmed V and J ends, which lost 1 base and 0 bases, there was a span of 10 bases. CDR3 region: CASSPLPQSSYNEQFF. The CDR3 DNA sequence: TGTGCCAGCTCACCACTGCCCCAGAGCTCCTACAATGAGCAGTTCTTC. The complete variable domain, with remaining parts taken from reference TRBV18 and TRBJ2-1, reads NAGVMQNPRHLVRRRGQEARLRCSPMKGHSHVYWYRQLPEEGLKFMVYLQKENIIDESGMPKERFSAEFPKEGPSILRIQQVVRGDSAAYFCASSPLPQSSYNEQFFGPGTRLTVL.

This clonotype was seen more than once but under ten times. The chain couples TRBV7-3 to TRBJ2-1, with D possibly being TRBD2 (6 bases). Germline V lookup: CDR1 SGHTA, CDR2 FQGTGA. Trimming removed 4 bases at V and 5 bases at J, with 15 bases between. The CDR3 has 15 residues. CDR3 sequence: CASSSREVDHNEQFF. Here the CDR3 DNA reads TGTGCCAGCAGCTCCAGGGAGGTAGACCACAATGAGCAGTTCTTC.

This clonotype came up many times. The rearrangement uses TRBV5-1 and TRBJ2-1; 11 nucleotides match TRBD2. The CDR3 runs to 14 residues. Germline trimming cut 4 bases from V and 7 bases from J; bases unmatched to any gene: 4. The germline V gene encodes CDR1 SGHRS and CDR2 YFSETQ. The CDR3: CASSPSGRMNEQFF. Here the CDR3 DNA reads TGCGCCAGCAGCCCTAGCGGGAGGATGAATGAGCAGTTCTTC.

The gene calls are TRBV5-1 and TRBJ2-5; D possibly uses TRBD1 or TRBD2 (6 bases each). Germline CDR1 SGHRS, CDR2 YFSETQ. The CDR3 consists of 16 residues. V dropped 3 bases and J dropped 2 bases, with 17 bases sitting between them. Here the CDR3 DNA reads TGCGCCAGCAGCTCCGAGGGGGGCCGGACTCAAGAGACCCAGTACTTC. Its protein product is CASSSEGGRTQETQYF.